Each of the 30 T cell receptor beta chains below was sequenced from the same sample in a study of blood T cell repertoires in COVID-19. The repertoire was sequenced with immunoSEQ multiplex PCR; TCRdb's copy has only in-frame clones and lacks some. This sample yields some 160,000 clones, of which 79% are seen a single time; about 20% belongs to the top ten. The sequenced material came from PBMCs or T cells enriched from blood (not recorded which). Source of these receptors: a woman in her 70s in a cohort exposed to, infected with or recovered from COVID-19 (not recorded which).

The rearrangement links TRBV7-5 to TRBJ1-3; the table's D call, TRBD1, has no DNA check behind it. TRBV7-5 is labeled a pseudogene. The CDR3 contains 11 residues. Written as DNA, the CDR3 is TGTGAGAACAGGGGGGAGGACACCATATATTTT. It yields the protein CENRGEDTIYF.

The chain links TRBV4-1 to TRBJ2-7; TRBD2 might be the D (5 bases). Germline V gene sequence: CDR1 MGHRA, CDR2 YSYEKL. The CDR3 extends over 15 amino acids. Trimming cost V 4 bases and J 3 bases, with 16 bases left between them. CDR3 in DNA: TGCGCCAGCAGCCTCCTGAGCGGAGAGGGCTACGAGCAGTACTTC. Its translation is CASSLLSGEGYEQYF.

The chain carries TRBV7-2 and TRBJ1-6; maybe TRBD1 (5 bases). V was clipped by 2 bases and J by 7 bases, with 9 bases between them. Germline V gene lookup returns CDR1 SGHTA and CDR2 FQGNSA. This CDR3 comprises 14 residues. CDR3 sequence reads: CASSLLDRNSPLHF. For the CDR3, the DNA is TGTGCCAGCAGCTTACTAGACAGAAATTCACCCCTCCACTTT.

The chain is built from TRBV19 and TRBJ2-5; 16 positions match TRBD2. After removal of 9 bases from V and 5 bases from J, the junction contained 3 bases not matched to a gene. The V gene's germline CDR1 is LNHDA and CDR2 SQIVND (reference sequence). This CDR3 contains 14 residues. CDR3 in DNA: TGTGCCAGCCGGGGACTAGCGGGAGGGGAGACCCAGTACTTC. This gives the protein CASRGLAGGETQYF.

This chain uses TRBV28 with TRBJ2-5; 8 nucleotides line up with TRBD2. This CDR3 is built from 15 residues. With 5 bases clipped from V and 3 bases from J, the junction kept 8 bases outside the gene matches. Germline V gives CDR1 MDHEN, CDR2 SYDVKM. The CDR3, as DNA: TGTGCCAGCAGTGGAGGTGGTAGCGGGAAAGAGACCCAGTACTTC. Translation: CASSGGGSGKETQYF. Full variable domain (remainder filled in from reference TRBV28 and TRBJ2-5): DVKVTQSSRYLVKRTGEKVFLECVQDMDHENMFWYRQDPGLGLRLIYFSYDVKMKEKGDIPEGYSVSREKKERFSLILESASTNQTSMYLCASSGGGSGKETQYFGPGTRLLVL.

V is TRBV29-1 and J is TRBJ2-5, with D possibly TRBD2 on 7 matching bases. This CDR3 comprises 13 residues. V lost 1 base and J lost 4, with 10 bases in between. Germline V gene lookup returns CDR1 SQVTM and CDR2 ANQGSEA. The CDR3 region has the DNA TGCAGCGTTGAAGTAGGGGGGGCAGAGACCCAGTACTTC. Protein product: CSVEVGGAETQYF.

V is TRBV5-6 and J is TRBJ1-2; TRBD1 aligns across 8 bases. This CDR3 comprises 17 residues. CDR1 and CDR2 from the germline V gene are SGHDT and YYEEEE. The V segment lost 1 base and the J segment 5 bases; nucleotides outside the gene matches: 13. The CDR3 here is CASSLTPTGGGRYGYTF. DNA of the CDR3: TGTGCCAGCAGCTTGACACCCACAGGGGGAGGGAGATATGGCTACACCTTC.

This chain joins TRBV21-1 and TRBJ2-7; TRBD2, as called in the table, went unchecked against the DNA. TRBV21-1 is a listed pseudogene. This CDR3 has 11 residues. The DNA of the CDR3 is TGTGCCAGCAGACTGGTCTACGAGCAGTACTTC. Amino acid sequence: CASRLVYEQYF.

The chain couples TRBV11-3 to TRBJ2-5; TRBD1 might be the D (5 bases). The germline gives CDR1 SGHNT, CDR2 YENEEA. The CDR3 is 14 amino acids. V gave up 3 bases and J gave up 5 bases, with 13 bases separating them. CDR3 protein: CASSFQRGIETQYF. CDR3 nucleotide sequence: TGTGCCAGCAGCTTTCAAAGGGGAATTGAGACCCAGTACTTC.

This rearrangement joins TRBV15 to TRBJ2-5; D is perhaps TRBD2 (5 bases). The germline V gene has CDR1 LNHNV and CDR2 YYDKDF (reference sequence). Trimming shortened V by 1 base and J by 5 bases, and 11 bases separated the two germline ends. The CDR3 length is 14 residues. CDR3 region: CATSRVSRRETQYF. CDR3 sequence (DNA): TGTGCCACCAGCAGAGTCTCCAGGAGGGAGACCCAGTACTTC.

The CDR3 sequence is CASSGAGTGAYYGYTF. CDR3 sequence (DNA): TGTGCCAGCAGTGGAGCAGGGACAGGCGCGTACTATGGCTACACCTTC. This chain joins TRBV25-1 and TRBJ1-2, with 8 bases identical to TRBD1. J lost 3 bases, V lost 4 bases, and 10 bases had no gene match. This CDR3 region has 16 residues. Germline V gene sequence: CDR1 MGHDK, CDR2 SYGVNS.

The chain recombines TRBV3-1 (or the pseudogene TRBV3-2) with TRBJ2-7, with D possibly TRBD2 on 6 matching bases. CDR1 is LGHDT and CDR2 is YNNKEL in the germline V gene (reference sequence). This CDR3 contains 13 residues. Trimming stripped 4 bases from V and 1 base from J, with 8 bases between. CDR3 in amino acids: CASSLGGSYEQYF. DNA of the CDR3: TGTGCCAGCAGCCTTGGGGGGTCCTACGAGCAGTACTTC.

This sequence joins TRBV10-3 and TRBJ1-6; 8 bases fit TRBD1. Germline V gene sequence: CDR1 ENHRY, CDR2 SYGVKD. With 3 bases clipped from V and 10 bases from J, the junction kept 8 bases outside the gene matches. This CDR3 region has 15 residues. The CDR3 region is CAISDQGAVGSPLHF. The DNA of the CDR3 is TGTGCCATCAGTGATCAGGGGGCGGTTGGATCACCCCTCCACTTT.

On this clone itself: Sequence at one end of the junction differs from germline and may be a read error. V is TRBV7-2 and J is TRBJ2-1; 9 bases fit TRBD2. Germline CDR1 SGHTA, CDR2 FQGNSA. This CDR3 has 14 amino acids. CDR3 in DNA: TGTGCCAGCAGATTAGCGGGAGCTCCCAATGAGCAGTTCTTC. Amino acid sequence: CASRLAGAPNEQFF.

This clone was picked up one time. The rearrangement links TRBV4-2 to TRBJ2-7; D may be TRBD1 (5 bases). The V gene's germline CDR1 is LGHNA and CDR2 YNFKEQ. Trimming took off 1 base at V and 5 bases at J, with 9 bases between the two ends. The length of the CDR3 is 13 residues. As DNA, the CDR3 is TGTGCCAGCAGCCAAGGGGGCGAGAACGAGCAGTACTTC. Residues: CASSQGGENEQYF.

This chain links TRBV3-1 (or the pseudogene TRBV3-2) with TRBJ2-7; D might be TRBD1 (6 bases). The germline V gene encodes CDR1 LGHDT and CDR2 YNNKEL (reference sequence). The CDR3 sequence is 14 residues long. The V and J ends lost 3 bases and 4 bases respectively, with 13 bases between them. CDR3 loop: CASSQNRVSYEQYF. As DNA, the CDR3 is TGTGCCAGCAGCCAGAACAGGGTTTCGTACGAGCAGTACTTC.

The CDR3: CASSADGEEWTF. Here the CDR3 DNA reads TGTGCCAGCTCAGCGGACGGGGAGGAATGGACCTTC. The rearrangement uses TRBV18 and TRBJ1-2; no reliable D call. CDR1 and CDR2 (germline): KGHSH, LQKENI. The CDR3 has 12 amino acids. V lost 5 bases to trimming and J lost 14 bases, with 18 bases between them.

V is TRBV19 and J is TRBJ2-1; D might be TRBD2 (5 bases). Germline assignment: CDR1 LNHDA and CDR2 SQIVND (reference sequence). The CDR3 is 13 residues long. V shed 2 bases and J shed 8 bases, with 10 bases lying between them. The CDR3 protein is CASSISGNYEQFF. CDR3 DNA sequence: TGTGCCAGTAGTATATCCGGGAACTATGAGCAGTTCTTC.

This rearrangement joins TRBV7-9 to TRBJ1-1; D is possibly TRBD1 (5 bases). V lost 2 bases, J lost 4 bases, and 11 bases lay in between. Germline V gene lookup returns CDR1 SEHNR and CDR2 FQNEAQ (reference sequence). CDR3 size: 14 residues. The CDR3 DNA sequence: TGTGCCAGCAGCTTAAACTCAAGGGGCACTGAAGCTTTCTTT. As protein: CASSLNSRGTEAFF.

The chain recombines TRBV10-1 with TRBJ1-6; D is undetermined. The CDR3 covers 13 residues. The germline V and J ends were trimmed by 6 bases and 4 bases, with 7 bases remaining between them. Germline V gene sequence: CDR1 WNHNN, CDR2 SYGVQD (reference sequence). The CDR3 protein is CASREQYNSPLHF. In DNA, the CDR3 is TGCGCCAGCAGGGAACAGTATAATTCACCCCTCCACTTT.

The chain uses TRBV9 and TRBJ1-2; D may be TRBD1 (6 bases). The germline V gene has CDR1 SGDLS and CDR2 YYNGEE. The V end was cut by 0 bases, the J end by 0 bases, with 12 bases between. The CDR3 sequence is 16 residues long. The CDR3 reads CASSVGGQQANYGYTF. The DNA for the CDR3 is TGTGCCAGCAGCGTAGGAGGACAGCAAGCTAACTATGGCTACACCTTC.

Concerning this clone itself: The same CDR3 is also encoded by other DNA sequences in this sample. CDR3 loop: CAISGQNTEAFF. In DNA form, the CDR3 reads TGTGCCATCAGTGGGCAAAACACTGAAGCTTTCTTT. The chain is built from TRBV10-3 and TRBJ1-1; unclear D gene. V lost 4 bases and J lost 2, with 5 bases in between. The germline gives CDR1 ENHRY, CDR2 SYGVKD. The CDR3 has 12 amino acids.

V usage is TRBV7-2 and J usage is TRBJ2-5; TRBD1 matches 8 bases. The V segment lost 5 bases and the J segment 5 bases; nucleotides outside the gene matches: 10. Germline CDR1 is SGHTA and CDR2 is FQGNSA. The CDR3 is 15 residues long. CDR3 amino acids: CASSASTGDRETQYF. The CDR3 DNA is TGTGCCAGCAGCGCCTCGACAGGGGATCGGGAGACCCAGTACTTC.

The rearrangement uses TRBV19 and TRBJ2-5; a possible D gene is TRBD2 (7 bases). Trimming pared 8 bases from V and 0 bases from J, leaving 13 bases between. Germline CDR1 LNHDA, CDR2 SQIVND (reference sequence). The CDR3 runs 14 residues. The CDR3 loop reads CASWGGADQETQYF. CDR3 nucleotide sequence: TGTGCCAGTTGGGGGGGGGCGGACCAAGAGACCCAGTACTTC.

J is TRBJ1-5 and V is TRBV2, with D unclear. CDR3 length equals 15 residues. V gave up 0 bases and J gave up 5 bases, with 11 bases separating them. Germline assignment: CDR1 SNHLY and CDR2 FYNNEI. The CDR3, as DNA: TGTGCCAGCAGTGAAGCGCTTCCGGGGTATCAGCCCCAGCATTTT. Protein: CASSEALPGYQPQHF.

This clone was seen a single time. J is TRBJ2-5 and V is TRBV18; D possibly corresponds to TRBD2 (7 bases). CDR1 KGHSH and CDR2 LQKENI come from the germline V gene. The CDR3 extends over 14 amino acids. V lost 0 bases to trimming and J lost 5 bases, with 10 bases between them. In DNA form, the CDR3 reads TGTGCCAGCTCACCACCCGGGGGGCTGGAGACCCAGTACTTC. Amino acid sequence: CASSPPGGLETQYF.

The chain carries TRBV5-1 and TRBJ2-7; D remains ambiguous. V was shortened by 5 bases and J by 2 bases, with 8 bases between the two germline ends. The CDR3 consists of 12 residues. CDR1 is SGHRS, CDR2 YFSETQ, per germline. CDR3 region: CASRELTYEQYF. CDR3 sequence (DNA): TGCGCCAGCAGGGAGTTGACCTACGAGCAGTACTTC.

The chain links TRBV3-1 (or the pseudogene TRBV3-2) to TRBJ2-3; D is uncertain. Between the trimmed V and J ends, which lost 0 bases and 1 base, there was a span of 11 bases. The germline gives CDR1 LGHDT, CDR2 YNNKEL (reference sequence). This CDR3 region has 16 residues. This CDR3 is CASSQDVAFRTDTQYF. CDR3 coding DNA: TGTGCCAGCAGCCAAGACGTGGCCTTCCGCACAGATACGCAGTATTTT.

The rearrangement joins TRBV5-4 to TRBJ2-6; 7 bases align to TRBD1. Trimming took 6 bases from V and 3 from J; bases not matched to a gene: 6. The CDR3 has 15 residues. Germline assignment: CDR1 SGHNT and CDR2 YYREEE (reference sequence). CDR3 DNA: TGTGCCAGCACGGACAGGTCTCGTGGGGCCAACGTCCTGACTTTC. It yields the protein CASTDRSRGANVLTF.

The CDR3 spells CASFEGSGGEKLFF. As DNA, the CDR3 is TGTGCCAGCTTCGAAGGTTCGGGGGGTGAAAAACTGTTTTTT. The chain recombines TRBV28 with TRBJ1-4; a weak D match, TRBD1 (5 bases). Trimming left V 8 bases short and J 7 bases short, with 17 bases between. The CDR3 is 14 residues long. Germline assignment: CDR1 MDHEN and CDR2 SYDVKM.